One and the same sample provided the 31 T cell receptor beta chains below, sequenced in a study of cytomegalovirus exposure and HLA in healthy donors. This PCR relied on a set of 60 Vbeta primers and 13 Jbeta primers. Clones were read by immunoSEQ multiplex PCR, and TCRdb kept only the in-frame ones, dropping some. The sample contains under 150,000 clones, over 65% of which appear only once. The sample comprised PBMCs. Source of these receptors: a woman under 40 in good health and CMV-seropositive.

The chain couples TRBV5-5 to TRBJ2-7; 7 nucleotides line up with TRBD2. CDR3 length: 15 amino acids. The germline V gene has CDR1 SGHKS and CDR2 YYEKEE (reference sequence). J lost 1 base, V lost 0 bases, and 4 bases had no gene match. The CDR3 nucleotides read TGTGCCAGCAGCTTGGGCAGCGGGGTTTCCTACGAGCAGTACTTC. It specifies CASSLGSGVSYEQYF. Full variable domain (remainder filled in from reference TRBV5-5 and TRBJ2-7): DAGVTQSPTHLIKTRGQQVTLRCSPISGHKSVSWYQQVLGQGPQFIFQYYEKEERGRGNFPDRFSARQFPNYSSELNVNALLLGDSALYLCASSLGSGVSYEQYFGPGTRLTVT.

CDR3 DNA: TGTGCCAGCAGTTATACTTCCTACAATGAGCAGTTCTTC. Protein product: CASSYTSYNEQFF. The rearrangement links TRBV6-6 to TRBJ2-1; no reliable D call. The CDR3 totals 13 residues. Trimming pared 3 bases from V and 1 base from J, leaving 4 bases between. The germline V gene has CDR1 MNHNY and CDR2 SVGAGI (reference sequence).

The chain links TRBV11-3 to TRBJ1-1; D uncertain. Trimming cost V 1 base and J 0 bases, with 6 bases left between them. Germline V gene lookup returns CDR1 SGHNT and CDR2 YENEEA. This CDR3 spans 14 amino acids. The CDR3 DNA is TGTGCCAGCAGCTTAGGGCGGGTGAACACTGAAGCTTTCTTT. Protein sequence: CASSLGRVNTEAFF.

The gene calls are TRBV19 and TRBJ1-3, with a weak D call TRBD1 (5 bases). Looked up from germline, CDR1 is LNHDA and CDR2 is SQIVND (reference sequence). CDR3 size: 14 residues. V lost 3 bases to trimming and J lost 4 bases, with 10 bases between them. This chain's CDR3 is CASSMGLRGNTIYF. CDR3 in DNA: TGTGCCAGTAGTATGGGACTAAGAGGAAACACCATATATTTT.

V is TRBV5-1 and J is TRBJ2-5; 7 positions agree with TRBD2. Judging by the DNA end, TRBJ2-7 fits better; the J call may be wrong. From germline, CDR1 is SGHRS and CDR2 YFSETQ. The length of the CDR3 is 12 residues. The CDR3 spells CASRGEGYEQYF. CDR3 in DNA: TGCGCCAGCAGGGGGGAGGGCTACGAGCAGTACTTC.

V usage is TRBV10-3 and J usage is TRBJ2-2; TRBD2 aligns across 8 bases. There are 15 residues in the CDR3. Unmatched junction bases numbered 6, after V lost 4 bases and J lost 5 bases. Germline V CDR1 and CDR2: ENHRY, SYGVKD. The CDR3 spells CAISVREGQTGELFF. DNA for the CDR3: TGTGCCATCAGTGTCCGGGAGGGCCAGACCGGGGAGCTGTTTTTT.

The CDR3 protein is CASSISVAGELFF. In nucleotides, the CDR3 is TGTGCCAGTAGTATCAGTGTGGCCGGGGAGCTGTTTTTT. The chain combines TRBV19 with TRBJ2-2; D not certain. The V gene lost 3 bases and the J gene lost 6 bases, with 8 bases spanning the gap. Per the germline V gene, CDR1 is LNHDA and CDR2 is SQIVND (reference sequence). This CDR3 is 13 amino acids long.

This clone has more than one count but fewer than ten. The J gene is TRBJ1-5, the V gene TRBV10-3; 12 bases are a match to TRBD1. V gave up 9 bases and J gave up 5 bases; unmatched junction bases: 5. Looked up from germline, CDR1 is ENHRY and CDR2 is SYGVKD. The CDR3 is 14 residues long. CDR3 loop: CAIGTGGQDQPQHF. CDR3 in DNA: TGTGCCATTGGGACAGGGGGCCAGGATCAGCCCCAGCATTTT.

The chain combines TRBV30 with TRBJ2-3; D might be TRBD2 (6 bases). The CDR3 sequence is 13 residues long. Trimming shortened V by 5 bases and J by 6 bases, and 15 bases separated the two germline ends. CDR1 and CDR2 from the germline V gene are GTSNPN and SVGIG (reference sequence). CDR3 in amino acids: CAWQRDSTDTQYF. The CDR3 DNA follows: TGTGCCTGGCAACGGGACTCCACCGATACGCAGTATTTT. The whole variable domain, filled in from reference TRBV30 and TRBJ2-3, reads SQTIHQWPATLVQPVGSPLSLECTVEGTSNPNLYWYRQAAGRGLQLLFYSVGIGQISSEVPQNLSASRPQDRQFILSSKKLLLSDSGFYLCAWQRDSTDTQYFGPGTRLTVL.

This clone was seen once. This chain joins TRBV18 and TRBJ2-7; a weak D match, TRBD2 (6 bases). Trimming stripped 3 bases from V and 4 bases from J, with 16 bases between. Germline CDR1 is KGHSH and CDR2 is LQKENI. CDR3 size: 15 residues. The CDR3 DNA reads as TGTGCCAGCTCACCCGGGACTCCTCCCCCATACGAGCAGTACTTC. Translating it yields CASSPGTPPPYEQYF. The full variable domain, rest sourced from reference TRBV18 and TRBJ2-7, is NAGVMQNPRHLVRRRGQEARLRCSPMKGHSHVYWYRQLPEEGLKFMVYLQKENIIDESGMPKERFSAEFPKEGPSILRIQQVVRGDSAAYFCASSPGTPPPYEQYFGPGTRLTVT.

The CDR3 coding sequence is TGTGCCAGCAGTCGAGTCGGACGCCCGAGGGATGGCTACACCTTC. Its protein product is CASSRVGRPRDGYTF. The chain joins TRBV7-8 to TRBJ1-2; D is uncertain. Germline V CDR1 and CDR2: SGHVS, FQNEAQ. V was clipped by 6 bases and J by 6 bases, with 20 bases between them. The CDR3 runs to 15 residues.

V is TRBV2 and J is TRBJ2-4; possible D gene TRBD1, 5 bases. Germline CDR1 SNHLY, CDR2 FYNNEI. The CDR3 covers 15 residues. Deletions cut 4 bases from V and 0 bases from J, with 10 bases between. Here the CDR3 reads CASSALTVAKNIQYF. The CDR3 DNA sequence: TGTGCCAGCAGTGCCCTGACAGTAGCCAAAAACATTCAGTACTTC.

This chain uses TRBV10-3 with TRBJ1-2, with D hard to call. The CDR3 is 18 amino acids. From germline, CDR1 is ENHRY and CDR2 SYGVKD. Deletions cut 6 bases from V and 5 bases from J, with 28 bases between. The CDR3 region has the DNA TGTGCCATCAGCGAAGGAGGGTCAGACCGCGCCGTCCGGTATGGCTACACCTTC. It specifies CAISEGGSDRAVRYGYTF.

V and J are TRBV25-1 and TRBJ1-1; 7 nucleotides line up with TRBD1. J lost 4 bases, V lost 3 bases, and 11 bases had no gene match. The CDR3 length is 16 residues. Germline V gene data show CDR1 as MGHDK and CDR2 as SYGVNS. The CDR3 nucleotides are TGTGCCAGCAGTGATTCTTCGACAGGGAGTATCACTGAAGCTTTCTTT. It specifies CASSDSSTGSITEAFF.

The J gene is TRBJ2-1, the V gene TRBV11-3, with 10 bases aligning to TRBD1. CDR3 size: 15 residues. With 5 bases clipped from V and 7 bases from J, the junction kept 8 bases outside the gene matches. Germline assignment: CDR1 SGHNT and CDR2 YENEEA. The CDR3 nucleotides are TGTGCCAGCAGCCCAGACAGGGGGCTTATGAATGAGCAGTTCTTC. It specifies CASSPDRGLMNEQFF.

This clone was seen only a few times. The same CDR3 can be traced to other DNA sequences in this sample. Here the CDR3 reads CSFKEETAYEQYF. CDR3 sequence (DNA): TGTTCTTTCAAGGAGGAGACGGCATACGAGCAGTACTTC. The rearrangement joins TRBV2 to TRBJ2-7, with D possibly matching TRBD2 (5 bases). Germline V gene data show CDR1 as SNHLY and CDR2 as FYNNEI. The CDR3 has 13 amino acids.

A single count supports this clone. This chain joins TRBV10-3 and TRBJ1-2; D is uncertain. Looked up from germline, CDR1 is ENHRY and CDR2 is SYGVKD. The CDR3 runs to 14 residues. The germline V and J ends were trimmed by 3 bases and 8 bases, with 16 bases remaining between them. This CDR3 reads CAISDPAFHLGYTF. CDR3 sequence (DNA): TGTGCCATCAGTGACCCCGCGTTCCACTTGGGCTACACCTTC.

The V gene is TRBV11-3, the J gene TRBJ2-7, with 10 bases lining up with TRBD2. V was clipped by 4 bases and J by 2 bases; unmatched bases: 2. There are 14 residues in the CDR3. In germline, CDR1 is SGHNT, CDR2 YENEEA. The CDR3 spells CASSSTSGTYEQYF. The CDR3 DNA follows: TGTGCCAGCAGCTCAACTAGCGGGACCTACGAGCAGTACTTC.

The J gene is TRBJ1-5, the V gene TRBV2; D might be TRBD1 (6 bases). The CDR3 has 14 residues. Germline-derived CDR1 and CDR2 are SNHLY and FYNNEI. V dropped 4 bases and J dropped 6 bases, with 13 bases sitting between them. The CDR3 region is CASSGDTGFQPQHF. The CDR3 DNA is TGTGCCAGCAGTGGAGATACAGGGTTTCAGCCCCAGCATTTT.

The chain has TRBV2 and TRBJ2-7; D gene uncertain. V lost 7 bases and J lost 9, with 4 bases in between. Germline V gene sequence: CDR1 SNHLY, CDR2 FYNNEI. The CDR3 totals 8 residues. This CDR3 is CASNGQYF. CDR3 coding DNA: TGTGCCAGCAACGGGCAGTACTTC.

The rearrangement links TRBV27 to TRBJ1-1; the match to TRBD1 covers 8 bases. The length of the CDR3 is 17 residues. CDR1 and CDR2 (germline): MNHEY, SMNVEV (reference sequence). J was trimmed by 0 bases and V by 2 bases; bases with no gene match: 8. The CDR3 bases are TGTGCCAGCAGTTTAAAGCCAGGGGGCGTAGTGAACACTGAAGCTTTCTTT. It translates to CASSLKPGGVVNTEAFF.

The DNA of the CDR3 is TGTGCCAGCAGCAAAGCGGGATACCGGACTAGATTATACGAGCAGTACTTC. Its protein is CASSKAGYRTRLYEQYF. The chain uses TRBV21-1 and TRBJ2-7; the table's D call, TRBD2, has no DNA check behind it. TRBV21-1 is a pseudogene segment. This CDR3 is built from 17 residues.

The CDR3 sequence is CASSRYDRDNQPQHF. CDR3 nucleotides: TGTGCCAGTAGTCGTTACGACAGGGATAATCAGCCCCAGCATTTT. The V gene is TRBV19, the J gene TRBJ1-5; 7 nucleotides match TRBD1. This CDR3 comprises 15 residues. Trimming cost V 5 bases and J 4 bases; bases outside gene matches: 8. The germline CDR1 and CDR2 sequences are LNHDA and SQIVND (reference sequence).

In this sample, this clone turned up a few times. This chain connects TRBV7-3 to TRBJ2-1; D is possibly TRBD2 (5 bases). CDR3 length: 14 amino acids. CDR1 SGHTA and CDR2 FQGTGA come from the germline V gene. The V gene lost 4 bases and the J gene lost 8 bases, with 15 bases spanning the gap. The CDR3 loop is CASSYGMVPHEQFF. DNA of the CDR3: TGTGCCAGCAGCTACGGGATGGTCCCCCATGAGCAGTTCTTC.

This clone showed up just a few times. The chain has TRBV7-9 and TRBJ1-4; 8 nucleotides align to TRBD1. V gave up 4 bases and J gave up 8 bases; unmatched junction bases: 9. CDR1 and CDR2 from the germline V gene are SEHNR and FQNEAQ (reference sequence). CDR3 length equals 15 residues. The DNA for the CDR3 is TGTGCCAGCAGCTCCCAGCAGGGGGCCAGAGAAAAACTGTTTTTT. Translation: CASSSQQGAREKLFF.

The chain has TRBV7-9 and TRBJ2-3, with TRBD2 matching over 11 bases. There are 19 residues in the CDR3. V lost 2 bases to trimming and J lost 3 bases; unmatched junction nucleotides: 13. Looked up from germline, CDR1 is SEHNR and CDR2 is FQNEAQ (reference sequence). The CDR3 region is CASSLSWASGGLTTDTQYF. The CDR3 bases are TGTGCCAGCAGCTTATCGTGGGCTAGCGGGGGGCTCACAACAGATACGCAGTATTTT.

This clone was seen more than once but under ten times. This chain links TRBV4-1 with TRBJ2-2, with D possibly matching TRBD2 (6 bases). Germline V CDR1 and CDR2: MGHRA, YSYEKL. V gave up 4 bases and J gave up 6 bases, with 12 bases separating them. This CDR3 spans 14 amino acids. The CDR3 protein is CASSRQGDSGELFF. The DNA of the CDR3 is TGCGCCAGCAGCCGGCAAGGGGACTCCGGGGAGCTGTTTTTT.

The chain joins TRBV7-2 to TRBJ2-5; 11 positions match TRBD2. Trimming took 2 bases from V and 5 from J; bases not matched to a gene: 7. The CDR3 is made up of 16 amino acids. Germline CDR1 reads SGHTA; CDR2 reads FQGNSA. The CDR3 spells CASSLSSGGRGETQYF. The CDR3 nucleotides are TGTGCCAGCAGCTTATCTAGCGGGGGGCGAGGGGAGACCCAGTACTTC.

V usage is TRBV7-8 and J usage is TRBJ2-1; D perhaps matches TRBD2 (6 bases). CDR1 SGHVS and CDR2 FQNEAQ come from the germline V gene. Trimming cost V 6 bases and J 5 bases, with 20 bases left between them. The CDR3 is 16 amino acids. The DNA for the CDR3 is TGTGCCAGCAGTTCGAGCGGAGGGCCGTGGAACAATGAGCAGTTCTTC. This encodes CASSSSGGPWNNEQFF.

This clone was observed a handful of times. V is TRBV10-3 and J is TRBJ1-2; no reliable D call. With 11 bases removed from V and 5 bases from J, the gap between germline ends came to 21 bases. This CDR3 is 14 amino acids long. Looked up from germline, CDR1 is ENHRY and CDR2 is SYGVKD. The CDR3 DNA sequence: TGTGCCCTAGCACGGGAGGAGGGTCTGTATGGCTACACCTTC. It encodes CALAREEGLYGYTF.

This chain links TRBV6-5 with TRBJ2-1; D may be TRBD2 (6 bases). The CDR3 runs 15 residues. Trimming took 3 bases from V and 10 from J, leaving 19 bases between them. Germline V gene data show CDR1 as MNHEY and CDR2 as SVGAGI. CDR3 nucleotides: TGTGCCAGCAGTTATTCGGAGGGGAGCCGCGGCGAGCAGTTCTTC. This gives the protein CASSYSEGSRGEQFF.